The present entry profiles one T cell receptor beta chain with its context. V was pared by 4 bases and J by 5 bases, with 10 bases of the junction left unmatched. Germline-derived CDR1 and CDR2 are LNHDA and SQIVND (reference sequence). This CDR3 region has 15 residues. This record belongs to a study of cytomegalovirus exposure and HLA in healthy donors. The PCR used 60 Vbeta and 13 Jbeta primers. Profiled with immunoSEQ multiplex PCR; TCRdb holds only in-frame clones, not every one. Reported are just under 90,000 clones; the ten largest clones contain just over 5.5%. The chain is built from TRBV19 and TRBJ2-5; 7 bases fit TRBD1. The sequenced sample consisted of PBMCs. The receptor comes from a girl aged 10-17 years in good health and CMV-seropositive. The CDR3 protein is CASSTPTGFDETQYF. DNA of the CDR3: TGTGCCAGTAGTACGCCGACAGGGTTCGACGAGACCCAGTACTTC.